These T cell receptor beta chains were read from a single sample in a study of Ad26.COV2.S vaccination and SARS-CoV-2 variants. Profiled with immunoSEQ multiplex PCR; TCRdb holds only in-frame clones, not every one. The data contain approximately 340,000 clones, around 92% of them seen just once; the ten biggest clones take up about 3.9%. Source: peripheral blood, taken after recovery from COVID-19. These receptors were taken from a human donor who had recovered from COVID-19. Each CDR3 is given with its conserved first and last residue. The order of the fields is CDR3 DNA, CDR3 protein, J gene, V gene, D gene, clone size. D genes are given only for firm matches. Clone size is given for some rows only: seen once, a few or many times, or a class if the clone is expanded.

TGTGCCAGCACCCTGGTTGGTGCTATTTACACCGGGGAGCTGTTTTTT	CASTLVGAIYTGELFF	TRBJ2-2	TRBV11-2	.	.
TGTGCCAGCAGTTACTCGAGTGGGGGGGATACGCAGTATTTT	CASSYSSGGDTQYF	TRBJ2-3	TRBV6-5	.	once
TGTGCCAGCAGCTTAAATCCGACAGCGAACACCGGGGAGCTGTTTTTT	CASSLNPTANTGELFF	TRBJ2-2	TRBV7-6	.	.
TGTGCCAGCAGTTACCTGACAGGGGGCTCTGGAAACACCATATATTTT	CASSYLTGGSGNTIYF	TRBJ1-3	TRBV6-5	TRBD1	.
TGCGCCAGCAGCTTGGAACTAGCGGGGGGCCATATCTACGAGCAGTACTTC	CASSLELAGGHIYEQYF	TRBJ2-7	TRBV5-1	TRBD2	.
TGTGCCAGCAGCTTAGATTTTGGGGCTGGAGGGAATGAGCAGTTCTTC	CASSLDFGAGGNEQFF	TRBJ2-1	TRBV11-3	.	.
TGTGCCAGCATCAAGCTCCTGTTTGATAAAACGGTAGCGAGCACCGGGGAGCTGTTTTTT	CASIKLLFDKTVASTGELFF	TRBJ2-2	TRBV21-1	.	.
TGTGCCAGCAGCTCTCCGGGACAACAGAACGAAAAACTGTTTTTT	CASSSPGQQNEKLFF	TRBJ1-4	TRBV5-4	.	.
TGTGCCAGCAGCCGCGGGACAGGCGCCTACACCTTC	CASSRGTGAYTF	TRBJ1-2	TRBV5-6	TRBD1	.
TGTGCCAGCTCGGGCCACAGGAACACTGAAGCTTTCTTT	CASSGHRNTEAFF	TRBJ1-1	TRBV18	.	.
TGTGCCAGCTCACCCGGGGACGGGGGCTTCACTGAGCAGTTCTTC	CASSPGDGGFTEQFF	TRBJ2-1	TRBV18	.	.
TGTGCCAGTAGACAGGGACAGGGGGCTTACGAGCAGTACTTC	CASRQGQGAYEQYF	TRBJ2-7	TRBV19	TRBD1	.
TGTGCCAGCAGTAAAGCCGGCACCGGGGAGCTGTTTTTT	CASSKAGTGELFF	TRBJ2-2	TRBV13	.	.
TGTGCCAGCTCGGGACAGGTCCGTCAGCCCCAGCATTTT	CASSGQVRQPQHF	TRBJ1-5	TRBV2	TRBD1	.
TGTGCCACCAGCAGCCGGACAGGGGGCAGAGAGCAGTACTTC	CATSSRTGGREQYF	TRBJ2-7	TRBV15	TRBD1	.
TGTGCCAGCAGTTTATACAGGGGCTACGAGCAGTACTTC	CASSLYRGYEQYF	TRBJ2-7	TRBV27	TRBD1	.
TGTGCCAGCAGTGGGACAGGCGGGCTTAACTATGGCTACACCTTC	CASSGTGGLNYGYTF	TRBJ1-2	TRBV25-1	TRBD1	.
TGTGCCAGCACCGAAGGGGACCGCGGGGCGAATCGCGAGCAGTACTTC	CASTEGDRGANREQYF	TRBJ2-7	TRBV7-9	.	medium-sized
TGTGCCAGCAGTTACTCGCAGGTAAATGAGCAGTTCTTC	CASSYSQVNEQFF	TRBJ2-1	TRBV6-6	.	.
TGCGCCAGCAGCCACCGACAGGGCAACAATGAGCAGTTCTTC	CASSHRQGNNEQFF	TRBJ2-1	TRBV4-1	TRBD1	.
TGTGCCAGCAGTTCGCAGGGGCGATTCACAGATACGCAGTATTTT	CASSSQGRFTDTQYF	TRBJ2-3	TRBV27	.	once
TGTGCCAGCAGCTTAGGGGGGGGTAATGTAGCTTTCTTT	CASSLGGGNVAFF	TRBJ1-1	TRBV7-8	.	.
TGTGCCAGCAGCATAGGACTAGCGGGGTTAGAAGATACGCAGTATTTT	CASSIGLAGLEDTQYF	TRBJ2-3	TRBV13	TRBD2	.
TGTGCCAGCAGCGCGTCTGGGGCCAACGTCCTGACTTTC	CASSASGANVLTF	TRBJ2-6	TRBV9	.	.